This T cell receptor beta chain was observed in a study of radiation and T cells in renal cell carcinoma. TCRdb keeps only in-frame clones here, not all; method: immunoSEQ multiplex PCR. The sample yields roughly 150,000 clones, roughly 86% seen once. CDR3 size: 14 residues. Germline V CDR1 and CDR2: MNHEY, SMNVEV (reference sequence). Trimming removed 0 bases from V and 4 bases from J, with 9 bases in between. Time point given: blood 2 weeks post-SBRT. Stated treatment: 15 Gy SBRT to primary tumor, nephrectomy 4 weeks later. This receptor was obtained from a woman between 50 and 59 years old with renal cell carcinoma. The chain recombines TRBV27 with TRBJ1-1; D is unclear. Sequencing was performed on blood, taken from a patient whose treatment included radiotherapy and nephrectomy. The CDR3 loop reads CASSLSRSGTEAFF. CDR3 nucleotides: TGTGCCAGCAGTTTATCTCGGTCGGGCACTGAAGCTTTCTTT.